These 32 T cell receptor beta chains originate from one sample sequenced in a study of spatial heterogeneity in lung cancer. Specified time point: sample taken at primary tumor resection. TCRdb re-called the 5' RACE reads through MiXCR, storing one row per CDR3 protein. Of 40,000 or so distinct CDR3 sequences listed, approximately 5.2% were seen once; the top ten hold more than 20%. The material was PBMCs, obtained at surgery. These receptors were taken from a female donor with early-stage non-small cell lung cancer.

The chain uses TRBV3-1 and TRBJ1-4; D remains ambiguous. This CDR3 region has 15 residues. The germline V gene has CDR1 LGHDT and CDR2 YNNKEL (reference sequence). V was trimmed by 1 base and J by 0 bases, leaving 6 bases between them. The CDR3 DNA follows: TGTGCCAGCAGCCAAGGGGAGGCAACTAATGAAAAACTGTTTTTT. The encoded protein is CASSQGEATNEKLFF.

This clonotype was detected ten times or more. CDR3 loop: CASSLSLLARTSGDYTQYF. The CDR3 DNA reads TGTGCCAGCAGTTTATCCCTTTTAGCCCGGACTAGCGGGGACTATACGCAGTATTTT. The V call is TRBV28, the J call TRBJ2-3; 12 bases align to TRBD2. The V gene end was trimmed by 1 base and the J gene end by 7 bases; junction bases not matched to a gene: 15. From germline, CDR1 is MDHEN and CDR2 SYDVKM. There are 19 residues in the CDR3.

The CDR3 nucleotides are TGCGCCAGCAGCTTGGCACTAGCGAGGTCCTACAATGAGCAGTTCTTC. Translating gives CASSLALARSYNEQFF. This rearrangement joins TRBV5-1 to TRBJ2-1; TRBD2 aligns across 7 bases. Trimming removed 0 bases from V and 1 base from J; junction bases left unmatched: 4. Germline-derived CDR1 and CDR2 are SGHRS and YFSETQ. CDR3 length: 16 residues.

This clonotype appeared many times. V is TRBV5-1 and J is TRBJ2-5; D is perhaps TRBD2 (5 bases). The germline gives CDR1 SGHRS, CDR2 YFSETQ. The CDR3 is 14 amino acids. V was shortened by 0 bases and J by 5 bases, with 11 bases between the two germline ends. CDR3 in amino acids: CASSLGGSRETQYF. CDR3 coding DNA: TGCGCCAGCAGCTTGGGAGGGAGTCGGGAGACCCAGTACTTC.

In its sample, this clonotype was seen many times. V is TRBV9 and J is TRBJ2-3; tentatively, D is TRBD2 (7 bases). Germline CDR1 and CDR2: SGDLS and YYNGEE. The V end lost 3 bases, the J end lost 4 bases, and 15 bases lay between the germline ends. The CDR3 spans 15 residues. CDR3 coding DNA: TGTGCCAGCAGCGCCGGGGGGCTAGGAGCAGATACGCAGTATTTT. Translated: CASSAGGLGADTQYF.

CDR3 region: CAIRRTGGRRTGELFF. The CDR3 bases are TGTGCCATCAGGAGGACAGGGGGTCGTCGAACCGGGGAGCTGTTTTTT. The J gene is TRBJ2-2, the V gene TRBV10-3; 10 nucleotides match TRBD1. The CDR3 consists of 16 residues. V shed 6 bases, J shed 5 bases, and the junction held 9 bases outside the gene matches. Germline assignment: CDR1 ENHRY and CDR2 SYGVKD.

The sample holds many counts of this clonotype. V usage is TRBV4-2 and J usage is TRBJ2-7; TRBD2 might be the D (6 bases). Germline values: CDR1 LGHNA, CDR2 YNFKEQ. The CDR3 covers 14 residues. The V and J ends lost 4 bases and 3 bases respectively, with 13 bases between them. As DNA, the CDR3 is TGTGCCAGCAGCCGGACGTTCGGGGGCTACGAGCAGTACTTC. Protein: CASSRTFGGYEQYF.

In this sample, this clonotype turned up many times. The chain combines TRBV12-3 or TRBV12-4 with TRBJ2-2; no clear D. The ends were cut back, 6 bases at V and 2 bases at J, with 7 bases in the middle. The CDR3 contains 13 residues. The CDR3 spells CASRDSNTGELFF. Here the CDR3 DNA reads TGTGCCAGCAGGGATTCAAACACCGGGGAGCTGTTTTTT.

This clonotype was found a few times. The J gene is TRBJ2-5, the V gene TRBV20-1; 8 bases align to TRBD2. Germline CDR1 and CDR2: DFQATT and SNEGSKA (reference sequence). The CDR3 consists of 15 residues. The V and J ends lost 0 bases and 4 bases, in that order; junction bases with no gene match: 7. CDR3 region: CSARDPGGPGETQYF. The CDR3 DNA reads TGCAGTGCTAGAGATCCGGGGGGGCCGGGAGAGACCCAGTACTTC.

The chain combines TRBV7-9 with TRBJ2-4; D gene uncertain. CDR3 length: 15 amino acids. In germline, CDR1 is SEHNR, CDR2 FQNEAQ (reference sequence). The germline V and J ends were trimmed by 5 bases and 6 bases, with 17 bases remaining between them. In nucleotides, the CDR3 is TGTGCCAGCAGCCTTCCTCGTCGGCTGGGAAACATTCAGTACTTC. It codes for CASSLPRRLGNIQYF.

In its sample, this clonotype was seen many times. The gene calls are TRBV18 and TRBJ2-3; D call uncertain. The CDR3 extends over 15 amino acids. V gave up 4 bases and J gave up 2 bases, with 13 bases separating them. CDR1 and CDR2 (germline): KGHSH, LQKENI. The DNA for the CDR3 is TGTGCCAGCTCACGGCCCCGGGCCAACACAGATACGCAGTATTTT. The encoded protein is CASSRPRANTDTQYF.

This clonotype was detected many times. The chain links TRBV6-5 to TRBJ2-7; 15 bases agree with TRBD2. With 5 bases clipped from V and 7 bases from J, the junction kept 3 bases outside the gene matches. The CDR3 covers 14 residues. Germline loops: CDR1 MNHEY, CDR2 SVGAGI. The CDR3 nucleotides read TGTGCCAGCAGTCAGGGACTAGCGGGGGGAGAGCAGTACTTC. Translation gives CASSQGLAGGEQYF.

This clonotype has a count of ten or more. The rearrangement links TRBV20-1 to TRBJ2-2; D unclear. Germline CDR1 reads DFQATT; CDR2 reads SNEGSKA (reference sequence). The CDR3 runs to 16 residues. The V end was cut by 0 bases, the J end by 5 bases, with 16 bases between. CDR3 sequence reads: CSARDHASSWTGELFF. CDR3 nucleotides: TGCAGTGCTAGAGATCACGCCTCCTCTTGGACCGGGGAGCTGTTTTTT.

This clonotype was recorded at least ten times. CDR3 coding DNA: TGCGCCAGCAGCTTGGAGGGGGTCCAAGAGACCCAGTACTTC. This sequence encodes CASSLEGVQETQYF. The gene calls are TRBV5-1 and TRBJ2-5; a possible D gene is TRBD1 (6 bases). From germline, CDR1 is SGHRS and CDR2 YFSETQ. Trimming took off 0 bases at V and 1 base at J, with 7 bases between the two ends. CDR3 length: 14 amino acids.

There are many counts of this clonotype. The chain has TRBV29-1 and TRBJ1-2; D is ambiguous. Trimming took 4 bases from V and 3 from J, leaving 15 bases between them. Germline V lookup: CDR1 SQVTM, CDR2 ANQGSEA. The CDR3 runs to 14 residues. CDR3 protein: CSVGQATTYYGYTF. The CDR3 DNA reads TGCAGCGTTGGCCAGGCAACGACTTACTATGGCTACACCTTC.

The chain uses TRBV12-3 or TRBV12-4 and TRBJ2-3; 9 nucleotides align to TRBD2. V was clipped by 3 bases and J by 0 bases; unmatched bases: 4. The CDR3 is made up of 16 amino acids. Here the CDR3 DNA reads TGTGCCAGCAGTTTGACAAGCGGGGGGAGCACAGATACGCAGTATTTT. Amino acid sequence: CASSLTSGGSTDTQYF.

This clonotype showed up many times. This chain connects TRBV2 to TRBJ1-5, with no clear D. Deletions cut 6 bases from V and 8 bases from J, with 20 bases between. The V gene's germline CDR1 is SNHLY and CDR2 FYNNEI. The CDR3 sequence is 15 residues long. The chain's CDR3 is CASSDRVLTGKPQHF. For the CDR3, the DNA is TGTGCCAGCAGCGATAGGGTTCTAACGGGGAAGCCCCAGCATTTT.

There are a few counts of this clonotype. The chain uses TRBV4-3 and TRBJ2-2; D is possibly TRBD2 (5 bases). The germline gives CDR1 LGHNA, CDR2 YSLEER. Trimming took off 2 bases at V and 0 bases at J, with 16 bases between the two ends. There are 18 residues in the CDR3. The DNA of the CDR3 is TGCGCCAGCAGCCAAAGTCACGGCGGGTACGCGAACACCGGGGAGCTGTTTTTT. This encodes CASSQSHGGYANTGELFF.

This clonotype was seen at least ten times. V is TRBV30 and J is TRBJ1-1, with 8 bases lining up with TRBD1. The germline gives CDR1 GTSNPN, CDR2 SVGIG (reference sequence). This CDR3 comprises 13 residues. V trimming: 5 bases; J trimming: 5 bases; junction bases outside the gene matches: 7. The CDR3, as DNA: TGTGCCTGGGCTCCTACAGGGGGTACTGAAGCTTTCTTT. Its protein product is CAWAPTGGTEAFF.

This clonotype has ten or more counts. The V and J genes are TRBV7-8 and TRBJ1-3; weak D call: TRBD1 (5 bases). The germline V and J ends were trimmed by 6 bases and 4 bases, with 25 bases remaining between them. The CDR3 extends over 18 amino acids. Per the germline V gene, CDR1 is SGHVS and CDR2 is FQNEAQ. The CDR3 is CASRPSLREVGRGNTIYF. CDR3 DNA sequence: TGTGCCAGCAGACCATCTCTCAGGGAAGTGGGACGAGGAAACACCATATATTTT.

This clonotype showed up just a few times. The chain couples TRBV6-1 to TRBJ1-1; possibly TRBD1 for D (5 bases). CDR1 is MNHNS, CDR2 SASEGT, per germline. CDR3 length equals 15 residues. The V gene lost 5 bases and the J gene lost 1 base, with 14 bases spanning the gap. CDR3 sequence (DNA): TGTGCCAGCAGTCCAGGGCCAGGAGGGAACACTGAAGCTTTCTTT. It translates to CASSPGPGGNTEAFF.

This clonotype was counted ten times or more. The CDR3 sequence: CASSLLAGTGQYF. In DNA, the CDR3 is TGTGCCAGCAGCTTATTGGCCGGGACTGGGCAGTACTTC. The gene calls are TRBV7-9 and TRBJ2-7, with D perhaps matching TRBD2 (6 bases). Per germline, CDR1 SEHNR and CDR2 FQNEAQ (reference sequence). The V gene lost 2 bases and the J gene lost 9 bases, with 14 bases spanning the gap. This CDR3 comprises 13 residues.

This clonotype has ten or more counts. V is TRBV5-1 and J is TRBJ2-2; either TRBD1 or TRBD2 may supply D (5 bases each). This CDR3 spans 16 amino acids. Trimming shortened V by 2 bases and J by 6 bases, and 17 bases separated the two germline ends. The germline V gene has CDR1 SGHRS and CDR2 YFSETQ. In DNA, the CDR3 is TGCGCCAGCAGCTTAAGAGGGGCATCAAGCGCCGGGGAGCTGTTTTTT. It translates to CASSLRGASSAGELFF.

This clonotype has just a few counts. This chain links TRBV2 with TRBJ2-3; D might be TRBD1 or TRBD2, each matching 5 bases. Germline CDR1 is SNHLY and CDR2 is FYNNEI. The CDR3 runs to 16 residues. Trimming stripped 3 bases from V and 6 bases from J, with 19 bases between. The CDR3 region has the DNA TGTGCCAGCAGTGAGCTGGGACCCCCAGTTTCGGATACGCAGTATTTT. Amino acid sequence: CASSELGPPVSDTQYF.

In its sample, this clonotype was seen many times. The rearrangement joins TRBV2 to TRBJ1-2; no reliable D call. The CDR3 length is 13 residues. V was trimmed by 3 bases and J by 5 bases, leaving 10 bases between them. Germline CDR1 SNHLY, CDR2 FYNNEI. CDR3 sequence reads: CASSDVAAYGYTF. Written as DNA, the CDR3 is TGTGCCAGCAGTGACGTGGCAGCTTATGGCTACACCTTC.

This clonotype was seen many times. This chain joins TRBV2 and TRBJ1-1, with D unclear. The CDR3 consists of 14 residues. V shed 4 bases and J shed 1 base, with 10 bases lying between them. CDR1 SNHLY and CDR2 FYNNEI come from the germline V gene. For the CDR3, the DNA is TGTGCCAGCAGTGTATTGTGGGCGAACACTGAAGCTTTCTTT. Translating gives CASSVLWANTEAFF.

This clonotype was seen at least ten times. The chain couples TRBV9 to TRBJ2-3; 12 bases agree with TRBD2. Germline CDR1 SGDLS, CDR2 YYNGEE. Unmatched junction bases numbered 12, after V lost 4 bases and J lost 9 bases. This CDR3 contains 16 residues. In DNA, the CDR3 is TGTGCCAGCAGCAGACCTCTAGCGGGGGGGCCCACAACGCAGTATTTT. This encodes CASSRPLAGGPTTQYF.

This clonotype was counted many times. The chain is built from TRBV10-3 and TRBJ1-2; TRBD1 matches 12 bases. Germline V gene lookup returns CDR1 ENHRY and CDR2 SYGVKD. J was trimmed by 5 bases and V by 3 bases; bases with no gene match: 16. The CDR3 loop spans 19 amino acids. The CDR3 protein is CAISEILGQGATEIYGYTF. The CDR3 DNA reads as TGTGCCATCAGTGAAATATTGGGACAGGGGGCTACTGAAATATATGGCTACACCTTC.

In this sample, this clonotype turned up many times. This CDR3 reads CATSGADSVCTF. In DNA, the CDR3 is TGTGCCACCAGCGGAGCGGACAGTGTATGCACCTTC. The rearrangement links TRBV15 to TRBJ1-2, with D possibly matching TRBD1 (6 bases). Germline V gene data show CDR1 as LNHNV and CDR2 as YYDKDF (reference sequence). Trimming took 5 bases from V and 13 from J, leaving 17 bases between them. The CDR3 consists of 12 residues.

V is TRBV11-3 and J is TRBJ1-1; 9 nucleotides align to TRBD1. With V trimmed by 5 bases and J by 5 bases, 15 bases remained unmatched. The CDR3 is 17 residues long. From germline, CDR1 is SGHNT and CDR2 YENEEA. DNA of the CDR3: TGTGCCAGCAGCATCAACAGGGGACAGGGTCGAGAGACTGAAGCTTTCTTT. Its protein is CASSINRGQGRETEAFF.

This clonotype has at least ten counts. J is TRBJ1-1 and V is TRBV20-1; the D is unclear. Germline assignment: CDR1 DFQATT and CDR2 SNEGSKA (reference sequence). This CDR3 is built from 14 residues. V lost 3 bases, J lost 0 bases, and 11 bases lay in between. This CDR3 reads CSARSRSMNTEAFF. CDR3 sequence (DNA): TGCAGTGCTAGGAGCCGGAGCATGAACACTGAAGCTTTCTTT.

There are many counts of this clonotype. V and J are TRBV29-1 and TRBJ1-1, with 9 bases that match TRBD1. CDR1 and CDR2 (germline): SQVTM, ANQGSEA. There are 13 residues in the CDR3. With V trimmed by 1 base and J by 4 bases, 1 base remained unmatched. CDR3 sequence: CSVEGQGGTEAFF. Here the CDR3 DNA reads TGCAGCGTTGAAGGACAGGGGGGCACTGAAGCTTTCTTT.